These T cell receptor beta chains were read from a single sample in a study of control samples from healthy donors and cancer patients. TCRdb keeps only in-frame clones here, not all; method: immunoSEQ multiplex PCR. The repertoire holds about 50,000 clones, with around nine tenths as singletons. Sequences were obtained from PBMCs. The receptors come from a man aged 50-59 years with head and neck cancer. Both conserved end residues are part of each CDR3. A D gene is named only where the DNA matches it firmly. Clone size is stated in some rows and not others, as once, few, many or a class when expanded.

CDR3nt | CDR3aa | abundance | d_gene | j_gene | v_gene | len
TGTGCCACCAGCAGAGAGTCACAAGATTCACCCCTCCACTTT | CATSRESQDSPLHF | . | . | TRBJ1-6 | TRBV15 | 14
TGTGCTAGTGGCTTGGGTGTCGGCCGAACCGGGACAGTAGCTTTCTTT | CASGLGVGRTGTVAFF | . | TRBD1 | TRBJ1-1 | TRBV12-5 | 16
TGCGCCAGCAGCTGGACTAGCGGAGGGCTCTACGAGCAGTACTTC | CASSWTSGGLYEQYF | . | TRBD2 | TRBJ2-7 | TRBV5-1 | 15
TGCGCCAGCAGTGAGTCTGGGGGGCTGGAAGAGCAGTACTTC | CASSESGGLEEQYF | . | . | TRBJ2-7 | TRBV10-1 | 14
TGTGCCAGCAGCCAAGTTGGGGGTCGTTTCAGCACTGAAGCTTTCTTT | CASSQVGGRFSTEAFF | . | . | TRBJ1-1 | TRBV3-1/TRBV3-2 | 16
TGTGCCAGCAGCGTTACCAAGGTCCACAAGGCCAATCAGCCCCAGCATTTT | CASSVTKVHKANQPQHF | few | . | TRBJ1-5 | TRBV7-2 | 17
TGTGCCAGCAGCTTAGTCCCGCGAGGGCCCTCTGGAAACACCATATATTTT | CASSLVPRGPSGNTIYF | . | . | TRBJ1-3 | TRBV7-6 | 17
TGTGCCTGGACGGGACAGAATAATCAGCCCCAGCATTTT | CAWTGQNNQPQHF | . | TRBD1 | TRBJ1-5 | TRBV30 | 13
TGTGCCAGTAGTATAGTTAGTGCGGGTTTCCAGCCCCAGCATTTT | CASSIVSAGFQPQHF | . | . | TRBJ1-5 | TRBV19 | 15
TGTGCCAGCAGCCTGACAGGGTCTGGGGCCAACGTCCTGACTTTC | CASSLTGSGANVLTF | once | TRBD1 | TRBJ2-6 | TRBV5-5 | 15
TGCGCCAGCAGCATGACCGGGACAGGGAACACCGGGGAGCTGTTTTTT | CASSMTGTGNTGELFF | once | TRBD1 | TRBJ2-2 | TRBV5-1 | 16
TGTGCCAGCAGCCTTAGCGGGATCGGGAATGAGCAGTTCTTC | CASSLSGIGNEQFF | . | TRBD2 | TRBJ2-1 | TRBV11-3 | 14
TGTGCCACCTTGGGCAGGGTGAATAATTCACCCCTCCACTTT | CATLGRVNNSPLHF | . | . | TRBJ1-6 | TRBV28 | 14
TGCGCCAGCAGGGCGGGGTCCCCCTACGAGCAGTACTTC | CASRAGSPYEQYF | . | . | TRBJ2-7 | TRBV5-1 | 13
TGTGCTAGTGGTTTGTTGGCGGGAGGAGTAGGCACCGGGGAGCTGTTTTTT | CASGLLAGGVGTGELFF | . | TRBD2 | TRBJ2-2 | TRBV12-5 | 17